Detailed here is one T cell receptor (beta chain). Its target is not known. The entry originates in a study of cytomegalovirus exposure and HLA in healthy donors. Trimming shortened V by 4 bases and J by 6 bases, and 13 bases separated the two germline ends. CDR3 length: 13 amino acids. Germline V gene data show CDR1 as SGHNT and CDR2 as YYREEE (reference sequence). Study-level findings and limits: There were three CMV-associated chains whose specificity for CMV antigens was confirmed in vitro. The authors enumerated 164 TCR beta chains as linked to cytomegalovirus. In the roughly 110 validation repertoires, approximately 94% of cluster scores exceeded 0, per a later analysis. Many donors carried some public TCRs, although rarity characterized most TCR sequences.

TCRdb's table, derived via immunoSEQ multiplex PCR, lists solely in-frame clones and lacks some. This sample has about 160,000 clones, with around 96% found just once. The sample consisted of PBMCs. The sequence derives from a woman younger than 35 in good health and CMV-seronegative. V is TRBV5-4 and J is TRBJ2-5; a weak D match, TRBD2 (6 bases). The DNA for the CDR3 is TGTGCCAGCAGCCCTATAAGCGGGCAGACCCAGTACTTC. Encoded protein: CASSPISGQTQYF.